Below, one T cell receptor beta chain is given with its context. What antigen it recognizes has not been identified. Base-call qualities are not available, and no considerably larger clone is one nucleotide away. The data belong to a study of technical replicates of blood from several donors (dated by TCRdb to 2016 to 2017). The CDR3, from cysteine to phenylalanine, totals 14 residues. Only the CDR3 DNA stays, 42 bases, in frame from base 1. The germline V end is reduced by 0 bases and the J end by 7 bases; junction bases left unmatched: 6. In the germline V gene, CDR1 corresponds to SGHDT and CDR2 to YYEEEE. The library came from the immunoSEQ multiplex PCR assay. In its TCRdb copy, this immuneACCESS table keeps in-frame sequences only and misses some clones. Where compared with another copy, unresolved V genes explain less than half of these, and the others have no known cause. For this sample there are tens of thousands of clones; 85% to 95% appear just once. Of the sample, roughly 4% is held by the ten largest clones.

The TCR was taken from a human donor in good health. Some clones in this sample may be carry-over from other donors' samples. This chain is built from TRBV5-6 and TRBJ1-2; 7 middle bases align to TRBD1. The sample taken for sequencing was PBMCs. The DNA is TGTGCCAGCAGCTTGGCAGGGGGGAGCTCTGGCTACACCTTC. Its protein product is CASSLAGGSSGYTF.